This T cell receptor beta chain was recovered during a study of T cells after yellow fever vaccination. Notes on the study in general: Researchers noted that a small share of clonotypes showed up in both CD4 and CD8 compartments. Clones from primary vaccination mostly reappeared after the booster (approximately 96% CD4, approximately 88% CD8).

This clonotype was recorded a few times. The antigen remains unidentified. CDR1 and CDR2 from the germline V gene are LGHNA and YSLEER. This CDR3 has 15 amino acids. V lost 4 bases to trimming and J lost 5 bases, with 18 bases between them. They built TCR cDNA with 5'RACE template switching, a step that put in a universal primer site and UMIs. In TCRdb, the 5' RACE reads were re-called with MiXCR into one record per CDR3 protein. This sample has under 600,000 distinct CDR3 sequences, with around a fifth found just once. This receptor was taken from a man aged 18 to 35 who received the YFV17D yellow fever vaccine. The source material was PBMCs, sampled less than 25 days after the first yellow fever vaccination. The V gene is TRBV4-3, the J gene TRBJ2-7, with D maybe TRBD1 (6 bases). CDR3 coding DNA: TGCGCCAGCAGCCTAACTACAGGGAGATTCGACGAGCAGTACTTC. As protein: CASSLTTGRFDEQYF.